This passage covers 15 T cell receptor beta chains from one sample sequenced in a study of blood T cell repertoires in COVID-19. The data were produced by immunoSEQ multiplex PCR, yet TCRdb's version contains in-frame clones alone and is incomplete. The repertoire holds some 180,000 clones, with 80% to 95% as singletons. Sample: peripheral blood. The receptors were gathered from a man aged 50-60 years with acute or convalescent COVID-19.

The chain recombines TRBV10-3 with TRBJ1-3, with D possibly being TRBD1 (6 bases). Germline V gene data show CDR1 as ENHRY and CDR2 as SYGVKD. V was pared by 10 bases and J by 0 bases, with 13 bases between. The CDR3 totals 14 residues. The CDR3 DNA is TGTGCCACGGGGGGCAGAATCTCTGGAAACACCATATATTTT. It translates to CATGGRISGNTIYF.

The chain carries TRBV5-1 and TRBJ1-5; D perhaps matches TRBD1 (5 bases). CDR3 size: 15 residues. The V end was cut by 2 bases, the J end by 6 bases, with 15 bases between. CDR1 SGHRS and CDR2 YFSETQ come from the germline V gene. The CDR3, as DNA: TGCGCCAGCAGCTTTCGGGGGGTTCTCGGTCAGCCCCAGCATTTT. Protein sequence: CASSFRGVLGQPQHF.

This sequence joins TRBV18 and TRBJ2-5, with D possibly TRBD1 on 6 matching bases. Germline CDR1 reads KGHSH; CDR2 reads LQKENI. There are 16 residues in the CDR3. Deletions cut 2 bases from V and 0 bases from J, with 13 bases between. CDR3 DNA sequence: TGTGCCAGCTCACCAATGGGACACCAGTACCAAGAGACCCAGTACTTC. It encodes CASSPMGHQYQETQYF.

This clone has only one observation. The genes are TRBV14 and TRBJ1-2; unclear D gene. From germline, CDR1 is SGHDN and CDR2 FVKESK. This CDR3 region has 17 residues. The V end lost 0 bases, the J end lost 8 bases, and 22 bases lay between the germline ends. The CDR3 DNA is TGTGCCAGCAGCCAAGATCATAGTCTCACCCTTCGTGCCGGCTACACCTTC. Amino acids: CASSQDHSLTLRAGYTF. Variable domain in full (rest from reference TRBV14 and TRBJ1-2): EAGVTQFPSHSVIEKGQTVTLRCDPISGHDNLYWYRRVMGKEIKFLLHFVKESKQDESGMPNNRFLAERTGGTYSTLKVQPAELEDSGVYFCASSQDHSLTLRAGYTFGSGTRLTVV.

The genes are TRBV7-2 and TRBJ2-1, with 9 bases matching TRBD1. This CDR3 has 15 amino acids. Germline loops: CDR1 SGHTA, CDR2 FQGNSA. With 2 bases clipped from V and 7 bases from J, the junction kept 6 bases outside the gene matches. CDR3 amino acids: CASSLKGTGMNEQFF. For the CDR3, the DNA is TGTGCCAGCAGCTTAAAAGGGACAGGGATGAATGAGCAGTTCTTC.

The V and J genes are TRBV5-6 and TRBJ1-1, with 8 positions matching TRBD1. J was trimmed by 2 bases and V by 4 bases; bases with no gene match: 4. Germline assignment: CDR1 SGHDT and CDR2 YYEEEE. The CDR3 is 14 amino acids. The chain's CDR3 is CASSTGQGNTEAFF. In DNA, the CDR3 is TGTGCCAGCAGCACCGGACAGGGAAACACTGAAGCTTTCTTT.

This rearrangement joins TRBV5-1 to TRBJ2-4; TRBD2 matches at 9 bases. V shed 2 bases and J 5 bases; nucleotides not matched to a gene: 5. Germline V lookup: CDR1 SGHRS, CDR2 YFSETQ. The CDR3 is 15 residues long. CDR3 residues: CASSFLASGENIQYF. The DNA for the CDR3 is TGCGCCAGCAGCTTTTTGGCTAGCGGGGAAAACATTCAGTACTTC.

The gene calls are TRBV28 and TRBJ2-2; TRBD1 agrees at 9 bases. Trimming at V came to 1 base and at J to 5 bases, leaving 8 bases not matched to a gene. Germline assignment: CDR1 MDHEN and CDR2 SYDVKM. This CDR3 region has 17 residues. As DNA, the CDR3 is TGTGCCAGCAGTTTATCGGGGGACAGGGCCGGGACCGGGGAGCTGTTTTTT. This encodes CASSLSGDRAGTGELFF.

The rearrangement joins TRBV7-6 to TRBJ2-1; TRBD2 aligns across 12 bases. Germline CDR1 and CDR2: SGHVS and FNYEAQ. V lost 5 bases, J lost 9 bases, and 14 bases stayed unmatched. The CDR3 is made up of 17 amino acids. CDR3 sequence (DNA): TGTGCCAGCAGCGCCTCCCTAGCGGGAGGGCCTCGGGCTGAGCAGTTCTTC. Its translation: CASSASLAGGPRAEQFF.

CDR3 coding DNA: TGTGCCAGCAGCTTATGGAACAGTTCTGGGGCCAACGTCCTGACTTTC. This codes for CASSLWNSSGANVLTF. The V gene is TRBV7-3, the J gene TRBJ2-6; D unclear. Germline V gene data show CDR1 as SGHTA and CDR2 as FQGTGA. Trimming left V 2 bases short and J 1 base short, with 9 bases between. The CDR3 covers 16 residues.

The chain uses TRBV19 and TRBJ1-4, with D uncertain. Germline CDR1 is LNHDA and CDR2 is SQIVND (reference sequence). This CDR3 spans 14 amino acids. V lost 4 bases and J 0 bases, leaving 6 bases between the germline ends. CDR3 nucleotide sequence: TGTGCCAGTAGTACTCCTCCAACTAATGAAAAACTGTTTTTT. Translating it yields CASSTPPTNEKLFF.

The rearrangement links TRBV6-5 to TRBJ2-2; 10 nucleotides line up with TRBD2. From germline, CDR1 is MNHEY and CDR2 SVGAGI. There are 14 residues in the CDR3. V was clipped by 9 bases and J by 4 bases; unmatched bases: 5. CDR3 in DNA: TGTGCCAGTAGAGCGGGAGGGCGCACCGGGGAGCTGTTTTTT. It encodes CASRAGGRTGELFF.

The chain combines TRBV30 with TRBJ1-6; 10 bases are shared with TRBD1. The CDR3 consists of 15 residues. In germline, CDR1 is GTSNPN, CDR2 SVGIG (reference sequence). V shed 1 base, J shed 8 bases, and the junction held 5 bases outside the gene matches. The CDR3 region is CAWSAGTGVDSPLHF. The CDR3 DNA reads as TGTGCCTGGAGTGCGGGGACAGGGGTGGATTCACCCCTCCACTTT.

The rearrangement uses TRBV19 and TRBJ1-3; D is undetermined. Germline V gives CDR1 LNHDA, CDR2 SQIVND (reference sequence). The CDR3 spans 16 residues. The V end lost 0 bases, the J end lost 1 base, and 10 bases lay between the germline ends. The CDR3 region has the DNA TGTGCCAGTAGTATAGAGAGACTGGCGTCTGGAAACACCATATATTTT. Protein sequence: CASSIERLASGNTIYF.

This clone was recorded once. Here the CDR3 DNA reads TGTGCCAGCAGCACAAGGGGTGGTGGAGGAAACACCATATATTTT. This gives the protein CASSTRGGGGNTIYF. The chain couples TRBV5-4 to TRBJ1-3, with D perhaps matching TRBD1 (5 bases). Trimming stripped 4 bases from V and 4 bases from J, with 15 bases between. This CDR3 is 15 amino acids long. Germline V CDR1 and CDR2: SGHNT, YYREEE (reference sequence).